This T cell receptor beta chain was sequenced in a study of OX40 agonist ivuxolimab in advanced cancers. At the level of the study: There were three patients with partial responses, one having hepatocellular carcinoma and two cutaneous melanoma.

Produced via immunoSEQ multiplex PCR; TCRdb's table is partial and in-frame only. The sample shows about 20,000 clones, just over 70% of them seen only once. Relative to its sample, this clone is medium-sized (0.01 to 0.1%). Sampled blood was obtained at baseline, cycle 4 day 1, and cycle 7 day 1. The germline V gene encodes CDR1 SEHNR and CDR2 FQNEAQ (reference sequence). The V gene lost 10 bases and the J gene lost 3 bases, with 9 bases spanning the gap. CDR3 length: 12 residues. J is TRBJ2-2 and V is TRBV7-9; D is uncertain. The source material was CD4+ or CD8+ T cells sorted from blood, sampled in a trial of the OX40 agonist ivuxolimab. The sequence came from an adult with an advanced solid tumor such as melanoma, head and neck, liver or kidney cancer. Here the CDR3 DNA reads TGTGCCACAGCCATAGACACCGGGGAGCTGTTTTTT. Translated, it gives CATAIDTGELFF.